The entry that follows covers one TCR beta chain sequence. These data belong to a study of blood T cell repertoires in COVID-19. The V gene's germline CDR1 is SGHRS and CDR2 YFSETQ. CDR3 length: 14 amino acids. Deletions cut 1 base from V and 0 bases from J, with 7 bases between. The data were produced by immunoSEQ multiplex PCR, yet TCRdb's version contains in-frame clones alone and is incomplete. The sample has 200,000 to 300,000 clones, roughly 84% seen once. This sequence originates from a man in his fifties or sixties with acute or convalescent COVID-19. The rearrangement joins TRBV5-1 to TRBJ1-1; D is uncertain. The sequenced material came from peripheral blood. For the CDR3, the DNA is TGCGCCAGCAGCTTGACCGAGGTGAACACTGAAGCTTTCTTT. Amino acids: CASSLTEVNTEAFF.